The 28 T cell receptor beta chains presented below share a single source sample, sequenced in a study of blood T cell repertoires in COVID-19. This table comes from immunoSEQ multiplex PCR, and its TCRdb copy is limited to in-frame clones, with some not included. The sample gives 53,000 or so clones, roughly 90% of which show up once; less than 3.5% is in the top ten. Sequencing was performed on peripheral blood. The source of these receptors is a man of 80 years or more with acute or convalescent COVID-19.

The V call is TRBV27, the J call TRBJ1-3, with a tentative D call TRBD1 (5 bases). The germline gives CDR1 MNHEY, CDR2 SMNVEV (reference sequence). Trimming removed 10 bases from V and 4 bases from J, with 20 bases in between. The CDR3 sequence is 15 residues long. The CDR3 protein is CATSPSSGPGNTIYF. CDR3 sequence (DNA): TGTGCCACCAGCCCCTCTTCAGGGCCGGGAAACACCATATATTTT.

The genes are TRBV27 and TRBJ1-5, with 9 bases matching TRBD1. Trimming at V came to 5 bases and at J to 6 bases, leaving 5 bases not matched to a gene. The germline CDR1 and CDR2 sequences are MNHEY and SMNVEV (reference sequence). CDR3 length: 14 amino acids. In DNA, the CDR3 is TGTGCCAGCAGTCAACAGGGGGCGCGTCAGCCCCAGCATTTT. Its translation is CASSQQGARQPQHF.

J is TRBJ1-2 and V is TRBV15; 7 bases are shared with TRBD1. CDR1 is LNHNV, CDR2 YYDKDF, per germline (reference sequence). Trimming removed 5 bases from V and 0 bases from J; junction bases left unmatched: 9. CDR3 size: 16 residues. The CDR3 region has the DNA TGTGCCACCAGCGTAGGGGGGACAGCGACTAACTATGGCTACACCTTC. Amino acid sequence: CATSVGGTATNYGYTF.

Comments on this clone: The germline gene is not matched at one end of the junction; a read error may be the cause. The chain uses TRBV9 and TRBJ2-1; a possible D gene is TRBD2 (5 bases). The CDR3 covers 12 residues. CDR1 SGDLS and CDR2 YYNGEE come from the germline V gene. Here the CDR3 DNA reads TGTGCCAGCAGCGTAGACCGGGGTCCCGGCGTCTTC. Protein: CASSVDRGPGVF. Together with reference TRBV9 and TRBJ2-1, the CDR3 gives the full variable domain: DSGVTQTPKHLITATGQRVTLRCSPRSGDLSVYWYQQSLDQGLQFLIQYYNGEERAKGNILERFSAQQFPDLHSELNLSSLELGDSALYFCASSVDRGPGVFGPGTRLTVL.

In this sample, this clone turned up a few times. This chain links TRBV6-2 or TRBV6-3 with TRBJ2-7; 9 bases match TRBD1. Germline CDR1 and CDR2: MNHEY and SVGEGT. This CDR3 region has 15 residues. V lost 5 bases, J lost 6 bases, and 11 bases stayed unmatched. The CDR3 DNA is TGTGCCAGCAGTCGTTCCGGGACAGGGCCCTCCGAGCAGTACTTC. It specifies CASSRSGTGPSEQYF.

This chain uses TRBV21-1 with TRBJ2-1; the tabulated D call, TRBD1, remains unverified against the DNA. TRBV21-1 represents a pseudogene. This CDR3 spans 17 amino acids. CDR3 region: CASSLQRTGSSYNEQFF. The CDR3, as DNA: TGTGCCAGCAGCCTCCAAAGGACAGGGAGCTCCTACAATGAGCAGTTCTTC.

The chain is built from TRBV5-1 and TRBJ2-5, with TRBD2 as a possible D gene (6 bases). Germline-derived CDR1 and CDR2 are SGHRS and YFSETQ. The V and J ends lost 4 bases and 7 bases respectively, with 17 bases between them. The CDR3 is made up of 14 amino acids. The chain's CDR3 is CASSPSSGPGTQYF. DNA for the CDR3: TGCGCCAGCAGCCCTTCGAGCGGGCCGGGGACCCAGTACTTC.

The chain has TRBV5-6 and TRBJ1-4; D uncertain. The CDR3 spans 13 residues. V lost 1 base and J 5 bases, leaving 6 bases between the germline ends. Germline lookup yields CDR1 SGHDT and CDR2 YYEEEE. The CDR3 reads CASSLKQNEKLFF. DNA of the CDR3: TGTGCCAGCAGCTTGAAACAAAATGAAAAACTGTTTTTT. Full variable domain (outside the CDR3, taken from reference TRBV5-6 and TRBJ1-4): DAGVTQSPTHLIKTRGQQVTLRCSPKSGHDTVSWYQQALGQGPQFIFQYYEEEERQRGNFPDRFSGHQFPNYSSELNVNALLLGDSALYLCASSLKQNEKLFFGSGTQLSVL.

This rearrangement joins TRBV3-1 (or the pseudogene TRBV3-2) to TRBJ1-6, with a weak D call TRBD1 (5 bases). The V gene lost 0 bases and the J gene lost 9 bases, with 15 bases spanning the gap. The CDR3 sequence is 16 residues long. CDR1 is LGHDT and CDR2 is YNNKEL in the germline V gene (reference sequence). As DNA, the CDR3 is TGTGCCAGCAGCCAAGAAAAAAACAGGCAAGTTTCACCCCTCCACTTT. Protein sequence: CASSQEKNRQVSPLHF.

The chain employs TRBV28 and TRBJ2-1; TRBD1 might be the D (6 bases). The V gene's germline CDR1 is MDHEN and CDR2 SYDVKM. Trimming shortened V by 5 bases and J by 14 bases, and 10 bases separated the two germline ends. The CDR3 is 10 residues long. DNA of the CDR3: TGTGCCAGCAGTGTGGGGGCTAAGTTCTTC. The encoded protein is CASSVGAKFF.

This chain joins TRBV12-3 or TRBV12-4 and TRBJ2-1; D is possibly TRBD1 (6 bases). Trimming pared 4 bases from V and 7 bases from J, leaving 8 bases between. The CDR3 consists of 12 residues. The CDR3, as DNA: TGTGCCAGCAGTTCTCAGGGGAATGAGCAGTTCTTC. The encoded protein is CASSSQGNEQFF.

This clone has a single count. The CDR3 DNA reads as TGTGCCAGCAGTGAATTCGACAGGAATGAAGCTTTCTTT. It codes for CASSEFDRNEAFF. The V gene is TRBV25-1, the J gene TRBJ1-1; perhaps TRBD1 as D (6 bases). V was shortened by 1 base and J by 7 bases, with 10 bases between the two germline ends. Germline CDR1 MGHDK, CDR2 SYGVNS. The CDR3 has 13 amino acids.

This clone qualifies as medium-sized (0.01 to 0.1%). This chain links TRBV10-2 with TRBJ1-5; D gene uncertain. The CDR3 has 15 residues. CDR1 is WSHSY, CDR2 SAAADI, per germline. The V gene lost 5 bases and the J gene lost 6 bases, with 17 bases spanning the gap. CDR3 coding DNA: TGCGCCAGCAGTTCATCAGATGGTAGAGGTCAGCCCCAGCATTTT. This gives the protein CASSSSDGRGQPQHF.

The chain carries TRBV2 and TRBJ2-7; tentatively, D is TRBD2 (7 bases). This CDR3 is built from 15 residues. CDR1 SNHLY and CDR2 FYNNEI come from the germline V gene. Trimming removed 7 bases from V and 4 bases from J, with 20 bases in between. The CDR3: CASKGGGTRWYEQYF. The CDR3 DNA follows: TGTGCCAGCAAGGGGGGGGGTACTAGGTGGTACGAGCAGTACTTC.

The rearrangement uses TRBV3-1 (or the pseudogene TRBV3-2) and TRBJ2-7, with TRBD1 identical over 7 bases. Trimming cost V 4 bases and J 1 base; bases outside gene matches: 10. This CDR3 spans 16 amino acids. From germline, CDR1 is LGHDT and CDR2 YNNKEL (reference sequence). In DNA, the CDR3 is TGTGCCAGCAGCCCCCGTGAAACAGGGGTTTCCTACGAGCAGTACTTC. Residues: CASSPRETGVSYEQYF.

The chain employs TRBV7-2 and TRBJ2-7, with D possibly matching TRBD2 (6 bases). Trimming shortened V by 5 bases and J by 3 bases, and 17 bases separated the two germline ends. CDR3 length: 15 amino acids. Germline V CDR1 and CDR2: SGHTA, FQGNSA. This CDR3 is CASSPGGGGSYEQYF. The CDR3 coding sequence is TGTGCCAGCAGCCCCGGTGGAGGAGGGAGCTACGAGCAGTACTTC.

The V call is TRBV18, the J call TRBJ1-6; TRBD1 matches 7 bases. The CDR3 sequence is 15 residues long. CDR1 and CDR2 (germline): KGHSH, LQKENI. The V segment lost 3 bases and the J segment 7 bases; nucleotides outside the gene matches: 6. The CDR3 protein is CASSPSRTGNSPLHF. CDR3 bases: TGTGCCAGCTCACCTAGCCGGACAGGAAATTCACCCCTCCACTTT. The complete variable domain, with remaining parts taken from reference TRBV18 and TRBJ1-6, reads NAGVMQNPRHLVRRRGQEARLRCSPMKGHSHVYWYRQLPEEGLKFMVYLQKENIIDESGMPKERFSAEFPKEGPSILRIQQVVRGDSAAYFCASSPSRTGNSPLHFGNGTRLTVT.

This rearrangement joins TRBV15 to TRBJ2-6; D perhaps matches TRBD1 (6 bases). Between the trimmed V and J ends, which lost 1 base and 0 bases, there was a span of 13 bases. The CDR3 length is 18 residues. Germline V gene sequence: CDR1 LNHNV, CDR2 YYDKDF (reference sequence). As DNA, the CDR3 is TGTGCCACCAGCAGAGGAGCGACAGGCCCCTCTGGGGCCAACGTCCTGACTTTC. Amino acids: CATSRGATGPSGANVLTF.

V is TRBV6-5 and J is TRBJ1-1, with a weak D call TRBD1 (5 bases). The V end was cut by 11 bases, the J end by 4 bases, with 14 bases between. CDR3 size: 12 residues. The V gene's germline CDR1 is MNHEY and CDR2 SVGAGI. The CDR3 DNA follows: TGTGCCTCCAACTCGGGGGGCACTGAAGCTTTCTTT. Translation: CASNSGGTEAFF.

This clone came up once. The CDR3: CASSSHGRGGRNEQFF. CDR3 nucleotide sequence: TGTGCCAGCAGCTCCCACGGGCGGGGGGGCCGGAATGAGCAGTTCTTC. The chain couples TRBV3-1 (or the pseudogene TRBV3-2) to TRBJ2-1; 9 bases match TRBD2. The J segment lost 7 bases and the V segment lost 5 bases, leaving 12 bases of the junction unmatched. The CDR3 is made up of 16 amino acids. CDR1 and CDR2 from the germline V gene are LGHDT and YNNKEL (reference sequence).

The V gene is TRBV7-6, the J gene TRBJ1-2; 7 nucleotides agree with TRBD1. The CDR3 contains 15 residues. The V gene end was trimmed by 4 bases and the J gene end by 8 bases; junction bases not matched to a gene: 13. The germline V gene has CDR1 SGHVS and CDR2 FNYEAQ. CDR3 DNA: TGTGCCAGCAGCTCCAGAAGACAGGGAGGTAGGGGCTACACCTTC. This gives the protein CASSSRRQGGRGYTF.

The chain couples TRBV5-5 to TRBJ2-1, with a possible D match to TRBD2 (6 bases). The CDR3 covers 15 residues. Looked up from germline, CDR1 is SGHKS and CDR2 is YYEKEE (reference sequence). Between the trimmed V and J ends, which lost 4 bases and 4 bases, there was a span of 15 bases. CDR3 nucleotides: TGTGCCAGCAGCCCCGTCCCAGGGACTTACAATGAGCAGTTCTTC. Protein: CASSPVPGTYNEQFF.

The chain links TRBV24-1 to TRBJ1-2; the match to TRBD1 covers 9 bases. V was clipped by 3 bases and J by 6 bases; unmatched bases: 1. This CDR3 contains 13 residues. CDR1 is KGHDR, CDR2 SFDVKD, per germline. CDR3 DNA: TGTGCCACCAGTGATCGGACAGGGGATGGCTACACCTTC. This codes for CATSDRTGDGYTF.

The chain recombines TRBV5-6 with TRBJ1-6, with D uncertain. The length of the CDR3 is 16 residues. V gave up 1 base and J gave up 4 bases, with 12 bases separating them. Germline V gene lookup returns CDR1 SGHDT and CDR2 YYEEEE. CDR3 region: CASSLYGNPYNSPLHF. CDR3 nucleotides: TGTGCCAGCAGCTTGTACGGGAACCCTTATAATTCACCCCTCCACTTT.

The sample holds one count of this clone. V gene TRBV7-8 combines with J gene TRBJ2-7; TRBD2 matches at 11 bases. V trimming: 5 bases; J trimming: 2 bases; junction bases outside the gene matches: 5. Germline CDR1 and CDR2: SGHVS and FQNEAQ. CDR3 length: 15 residues. CDR3 region: CASSRLAGGAYEQYF. DNA for the CDR3: TGTGCCAGCAGCCGGCTAGCGGGGGGCGCCTACGAGCAGTACTTC.

The J gene is TRBJ1-2, the V gene TRBV7-8; TRBD1 might be the D (6 bases). Trimming cost V 1 base and J 0 bases, with 12 bases left between them. The length of the CDR3 is 16 residues. Germline loops: CDR1 SGHVS, CDR2 FQNEAQ. The CDR3 protein is CASSLVGGAANYGYTF. CDR3 DNA: TGTGCCAGCAGCTTAGTCGGGGGGGCCGCTAACTATGGCTACACCTTC.

The CDR3 DNA follows: TGTGCCAGCAGTCTACAGGGATCTAATGAAAAACTGTTTTTT. Translating it yields CASSLQGSNEKLFF. This chain uses TRBV6-2 or TRBV6-3 with TRBJ1-4, with D possibly being TRBD1 (6 bases). V lost 5 bases and J lost 3, with 10 bases in between. Germline-derived CDR1 and CDR2 are MNHEY and SVGEGT. The CDR3 extends over 14 amino acids.

The chain couples TRBV9 to TRBJ1-1; 7 positions agree with TRBD1. This CDR3 comprises 15 residues. Trimming at V came to 4 bases and at J to 3 bases, leaving 9 bases not matched to a gene. Germline loops: CDR1 SGDLS, CDR2 YYNGEE. CDR3 bases: TGTGCCAGCAGCCCCAGGGGGGACACCGACACTGAAGCTTTCTTT. Translated: CASSPRGDTDTEAFF.